These 17 T cell receptor beta chains came from one sample sequenced in a study of identical twins. TCRdb ran MiXCR on the 5' RACE reads and lists one entry per CDR3 protein. The sample holds 540,000 or so distinct CDR3 sequences, approximately 20% seen once. This same sample was also part of a study on yellow fever vaccine responses in identical twins.

Sequencing input: CD4+ T cells sorted from blood. The receptors shown here come from a woman aged 18-35 years in good health.

The chain employs TRBV20-1 and TRBJ2-2, with 7 bases lining up with TRBD2. This CDR3 region has 16 residues. Unmatched junction bases numbered 10, after V lost 2 bases and J lost 4 bases. Germline CDR1 is DFQATT and CDR2 is SNEGSKA (reference sequence). In nucleotides, the CDR3 is TGCAGTGCTAGAAGGCAGAGCGGGACTGTCACCGGGGAGCTGTTTTTT. Its protein is CSARRQSGTVTGELFF.

A word on this clonotype: A junction boundary mismatches the germline segment, possibly from a read error. The J gene is TRBJ2-1, the V gene TRBV12-3 or TRBV12-4; D may be TRBD1 (5 bases). The CDR3 is made up of 18 amino acids. CDR3 region: CASCLGLGARFQNNEQFF. DNA for the CDR3: TGTGCCAGCTGTTTAGGGCTAGGGGCCCGATTTCAGAACAATGAGCAGTTCTTC.

J is TRBJ2-7 and V is TRBV7-2, with 7 positions matching TRBD2. With 1 base clipped from V and 3 bases from J, the junction kept 0 bases outside the gene matches. The CDR3 loop spans 13 amino acids. Germline V lookup: CDR1 SGHTA, CDR2 FQGNSA. This CDR3 reads CASSLGGGYEQYF. In DNA, the CDR3 is TGTGCCAGCAGCTTAGGGGGGGGCTACGAGCAGTACTTC.

The chain recombines TRBV4-1 with TRBJ1-5; D not resolved. V lost 0 bases, J lost 1 base, and 10 bases lay in between. The germline gives CDR1 MGHRA, CDR2 YSYEKL. The CDR3 consists of 16 residues. CDR3 sequence reads: CASSQDHGKSNQPQHF. CDR3 bases: TGCGCCAGCAGCCAAGATCACGGGAAGAGCAATCAGCCCCAGCATTTT.

This chain uses TRBV9 with TRBJ1-1; D might be TRBD1 (6 bases). The germline CDR1 and CDR2 sequences are SGDLS and YYNGEE. V was cut by 4 bases and J by 0 bases, with 13 bases left in between. The length of the CDR3 is 15 residues. The CDR3 DNA reads as TGTGCCAGCAGCCCCCACGGGACATTGAACACTGAAGCTTTCTTT. Translation gives CASSPHGTLNTEAFF. The variable domain in full, with the rest retrieved from reference TRBV9 and TRBJ1-1, is DSGVTQTPKHLITATGQRVTLRCSPRSGDLSVYWYQQSLDQGLQFLIQYYNGEERAKGNILERFSAQQFPDLHSELNLSSLELGDSALYFCASSPHGTLNTEAFFGQGTRLTVV.

The gene calls are TRBV20-1 and TRBJ2-7, with a tentative D call TRBD2 (5 bases). The CDR3 totals 12 residues. Trimming left V 2 bases short and J 4 bases short, with 9 bases between. The V gene's germline CDR1 is DFQATT and CDR2 SNEGSKA (reference sequence). The DNA of the CDR3 is TGCAGTGCTAGAAGCGGCCTGTACGAGCAGTACTTC. Amino acid sequence: CSARSGLYEQYF.

The chain combines TRBV12-3 or TRBV12-4 with TRBJ2-3; 14 bases agree with TRBD2. The CDR3 is 16 residues long. V gave up 3 bases and J gave up 6 bases; unmatched junction bases: 5. This CDR3 reads CASSFGLAGGSDTQYF. The CDR3 region has the DNA TGTGCCAGCAGTTTCGGACTAGCGGGAGGCTCGGATACGCAGTATTTT.

This chain joins TRBV5-5 and TRBJ2-1; 7 bases are shared with TRBD1. The J segment lost 3 bases and the V segment lost 4 bases, leaving 7 bases of the junction unmatched. Germline V gene lookup returns CDR1 SGHKS and CDR2 YYEKEE (reference sequence). The CDR3 is made up of 15 amino acids. The CDR3 DNA sequence: TGTGCCAGCAGCCCCCTAGGGGACAGCTACAATGAGCAGTTCTTC. Protein product: CASSPLGDSYNEQFF.

The table lists this clonotype with a few counts. This chain links TRBV9 with TRBJ2-7; 7 bases align to TRBD1. The CDR3 sequence is 15 residues long. Unmatched junction bases numbered 10, after V lost 4 bases and J lost 3 bases. Germline values: CDR1 SGDLS, CDR2 YYNGEE. CDR3 amino acids: CASSPGGQTNYEQYF. CDR3 bases: TGTGCCAGCAGCCCAGGGGGACAGACTAACTACGAGCAGTACTTC. Filled out from reference TRBV9 and TRBJ2-7, the complete variable domain reads DSGVTQTPKHLITATGQRVTLRCSPRSGDLSVYWYQQSLDQGLQFLIQYYNGEERAKGNILERFSAQQFPDLHSELNLSSLELGDSALYFCASSPGGQTNYEQYFGPGTRLTVT.

This clonotype showed up just a few times. The J gene is TRBJ2-2, the V gene TRBV5-1; 7 bases align to TRBD1. After removal of 5 bases from V and 5 bases from J, the junction contained 12 bases not matched to a gene. Germline CDR1 reads SGHRS; CDR2 reads YFSETQ. CDR3 size: 16 residues. For the CDR3, the DNA is TGCGCCAGCAGGCTCGTGGACAGGCCTTCTACCGGGGAGCTGTTTTTT. Amino acid sequence: CASRLVDRPSTGELFF.

This clonotype showed up just a few times. V and J are TRBV12-3 or TRBV12-4 and TRBJ2-1; TRBD2 matches 10 bases. The length of the CDR3 is 15 residues. After removal of 5 bases from V and 10 bases from J, the junction contained 11 bases not matched to a gene. The CDR3 protein is CASSRLAGEPQEQFF. The CDR3 DNA reads as TGTGCCAGCAGTAGGCTAGCGGGAGAACCACAGGAGCAGTTCTTC.

This clonotype was seen only a few times. The chain uses TRBV5-1 and TRBJ2-2, with TRBD2 matching 10 bases. This CDR3 comprises 16 residues. J gave up 6 bases and V 4 bases, and 9 bases lay outside the gene matches. Germline V CDR1 and CDR2: SGHRS, YFSETQ. The CDR3 region has the DNA TGCGCCAGCAGCGTCGCTACTAGCGGGGCGTCCGGGGAGCTGTTTTTT. Encoded protein: CASSVATSGASGELFF.

This chain uses TRBV3-1 with TRBJ2-3, with 11 bases matching TRBD2. V trimming: 5 bases; J trimming: 2 bases; junction bases outside the gene matches: 6. Germline CDR1 LGHDT, CDR2 YNNKEL (reference sequence). This CDR3 spans 16 amino acids. CDR3 sequence reads: CASSLVAGGNTDTQYF. CDR3 in DNA: TGTGCCAGCAGCTTAGTAGCGGGAGGGAACACAGATACGCAGTATTTT.

The chain couples TRBV9 to TRBJ2-3, with 7 bases lining up with TRBD1. After removal of 2 bases from V and 0 bases from J, the junction contained 6 bases not matched to a gene. The CDR3 loop spans 16 amino acids. Germline V gene sequence: CDR1 SGDLS, CDR2 YYNGEE. CDR3 loop: CASSVLTGSSTDTQYF. Written as DNA, the CDR3 is TGTGCCAGCAGCGTCTTGACAGGGTCAAGCACAGATACGCAGTATTTT.

This clonotype came up a few times. The rearrangement links TRBV13 to TRBJ2-7; 9 bases agree with TRBD2. The CDR3 covers 14 residues. V gave up 4 bases and J gave up 1 base; unmatched junction bases: 2. Per germline, CDR1 PRHDT and CDR2 FYEKMQ (reference sequence). CDR3: CASSSSGGSYEQYV. CDR3 in DNA: TGTGCCAGCAGCTCGAGCGGGGGGTCCTACGAGCAGTACGTC.

The V gene is TRBV5-1, the J gene TRBJ2-1; 8 bases are a match to TRBD1. J gave up 2 bases and V 4 bases, and 5 bases lay outside the gene matches. The CDR3 is made up of 15 amino acids. CDR1 is SGHRS and CDR2 is YFSETQ in the germline V gene. CDR3 nucleotides: TGCGCCAGCAGCAAAGGGACAGGAACCTACAATGAGCAGTTCTTC. Translating gives CASSKGTGTYNEQFF.

The chain joins TRBV10-3 to TRBJ2-3; D is uncertain. Germline V CDR1 and CDR2: ENHRY, SYGVKD. V gave up 6 bases and J gave up 2 bases, with 15 bases separating them. The CDR3 length is 15 residues. The CDR3 sequence is CAIRRTEDLTDTQYF. Written as DNA, the CDR3 is TGTGCCATCAGAAGGACGGAAGACCTCACAGATACGCAGTATTTT.